This T cell receptor (beta chain) was documented in a study of T-cell reconstitution after alpha-beta-depleted transplantation in children (dated by TCRdb to about 2016). With respect to the entire study: Using TCR repertoire profiling, the study followed T-cell immune reconstitution in a quantitative way in children after TCRalphabeta/CD19-depleted allogeneic hematopoietic cell transplantation.

The sample's treatment or condition label, in plain terms: allogeneic hematopoietic cell transplantation with graft depleted of TCRalphabeta T cells and CD19 B cells. Transplant recipients were children who received TCRalphabeta/CD19-depleted allogeneic hematopoietic cell grafts. To prepare the library, PCR was applied. Sequenced on an Illumina HiSeq 2500. TCR library preparation used molecular barcoding, with unique molecular identifiers applied to normalize quantification of the TCRbeta repertoire. TCRdb ran its own pipeline on the public reads, namely fastp trimming at Q25 and MiXCR clone calling, and kept in-frame beta chains. For every CDR3 protein sequence, its rows merge into one entry that carries the most common genes and DNA. The sample profile shows 200,000 to 250,000 distinct CDR3 sequences; approximately 8.4% of them were found once. Clones ranked in the top ten supply approximately 40% of the sample.

After removal of 5 bases from V and 5 bases from J, the junction retains 3 bases not matched to a gene. From the cysteine up to the phenylalanine, the CDR3 has a length of 16 residues. Kept here is only the CDR3 DNA, which spans 48 bases and is read in frame from base 1. The germline V gene (reference sequence) yields SEHNR for CDR1 and FQNEAQ for CDR2. Here is what the overall study found, with its caveats: The apparently early recovery of alphabetaT-cell counts about two months after transplant reportedly depended on only several hundred rapidly expanded clones that came from non-depleted graft cells. Over the following months the frequencies of hyperexpanded clones went down, and after one year T-cell counts and TCRbeta diversity were mostly credited to newly produced T cells. In some patients, high TCRbeta diversity at day 60 was attributed to recipient T cells and intrathymic progenitors that had survived conditioning.

With respect to this clonotype: The specificity of this receptor is unknown. One base away there is no much larger clone; base qualities are not given.

Rearrangement joined TRBV7-9 to TRBJ2-1, with TRBD2 identical over 16 junction bases. The receptor was isolated from a male patient aged 2-10 years who had a stem cell transplant for acute myeloid leukemia, so the T cells may come from the graft donor. Sequences were derived from PBMCs, mostly from graft donor cells, sampled 360 days after TCRalphabeta/CD19-depleted stem cell transplant. The nucleotides read TGTGCCAGCAGCGCCGGGACTAGCGGGAGGGACAATGAGCAGTTCTTC. Protein translation: CASSAGTSGRDNEQFF.